Following are 10 T cell receptor beta chains from one sample sequenced in a study of cytomegalovirus exposure and HLA in healthy donors. Sequenced by immunoSEQ multiplex PCR; TCRdb stores in-frame clones only, minus some. The sample holds more than 250,000 clones, about nine tenths seen once. Specimen: PBMCs. These receptor sequences come from a woman aged 18-30 years in good health and CMV-seronegative.

This clone was picked up a small number of times. The CDR3 region has the DNA TGCAGCGTTGAGCGTGTAGACTATGGCTACACCTTC. Amino acids: CSVERVDYGYTF. J is TRBJ1-2 and V is TRBV29-1; D is ambiguous. This CDR3 comprises 12 residues. Germline CDR1 reads SQVTM; CDR2 reads ANQGSEA. V was trimmed by 3 bases and J by 3 bases, leaving 8 bases between them.

The count of this clone is one. The chain couples TRBV5-8 to TRBJ2-7, with D tentatively TRBD2 (5 bases). Germline V gene lookup returns CDR1 SGHTS and CDR2 YDEGEE. Trimming removed 2 bases from V and 2 bases from J, with 20 bases in between. The CDR3 spans 17 residues. CDR3 DNA: TGTGCCAGCAGCTTTTCCGTAGGAGGAATTCCCCCCTACGAGCAGTACTTC. It yields the protein CASSFSVGGIPPYEQYF. The full variable domain, its missing parts supplied by reference TRBV5-8 and TRBJ2-7, is EAGVTQSPTHLIKTRGQQATLRCSPISGHTSVYWYQQALGLGLQFLLWYDEGEERNRGNFPPRFSGRQFPNYSSELNVNALELEDSALYLCASSFSVGGIPPYEQYFGPGTRLTVT.

The chain is built from TRBV7-2 and TRBJ2-7; no firm D call. V was clipped by 4 bases and J by 6 bases, with 7 bases between them. Germline CDR1 and CDR2: SGHTA and FQGNSA. CDR3 length: 11 amino acids. CDR3 amino acids: CASSSTLEQYF. DNA of the CDR3: TGTGCCAGCAGCTCCACTCTCGAGCAGTACTTC.

The chain links TRBV2 to TRBJ2-3; 13 bases are a match to TRBD2. With 5 bases clipped from V and 0 bases from J, the junction kept 8 bases outside the gene matches. The CDR3 runs to 18 residues. CDR1 SNHLY and CDR2 FYNNEI come from the germline V gene. Here the CDR3 reads CASSRLAGGPRSTDTQYF. CDR3 DNA sequence: TGTGCCAGCAGTCGACTAGCGGGAGGCCCGCGAAGCACAGATACGCAGTATTTT.

The chain links TRBV27 to TRBJ2-1; 7 positions match TRBD1. The length of the CDR3 is 17 residues. With V trimmed by 5 bases and J by 8 bases, 18 bases remained unmatched. Germline V gives CDR1 MNHEY, CDR2 SMNVEV (reference sequence). The CDR3, as DNA: TGTGCCAGCAGTCCCTCAGTGACAGGGACGATCTTGGATGAGCAGTTCTTC. It encodes CASSPSVTGTILDEQFF.

The chain links TRBV7-3 to TRBJ2-1; D gene unclear. This CDR3 region has 12 residues. Germline lookup yields CDR1 SGHTA and CDR2 FQGTGA. Trimming left V 4 bases short and J 9 bases short, with 10 bases between. The CDR3 DNA is TGTGCCAGCAGCTCCATACCGGGTGAGCAGTTCTTC. Its translation is CASSSIPGEQFF.

The V gene is TRBV30, the J gene TRBJ2-2; D not certain. The CDR3 is 17 residues long. The V end lost 0 bases, the J end lost 6 bases, and 20 bases lay between the germline ends. Per germline, CDR1 GTSNPN and CDR2 SVGIG (reference sequence). The CDR3 here is CAWSVSLSSGYAGELFF. The CDR3 DNA reads TGTGCCTGGAGTGTATCGCTCTCGTCCGGGTATGCCGGGGAGCTGTTTTTT.

Many counts were recorded for this clone. J is TRBJ1-2 and V is TRBV4-3; unclear D gene. Germline V gene lookup returns CDR1 LGHNA and CDR2 YSLEER. The CDR3 length is 17 residues. The V gene lost 1 base and the J gene lost 7 bases, with 22 bases spanning the gap. As DNA, the CDR3 is TGCGCCAGCAGCCAAGGGGTAGTGGGAGATTCCTCGGGTGGCTACACCTTC. This encodes CASSQGVVGDSSGGYTF.

The gene calls are TRBV27 and TRBJ2-7, with D possibly TRBD2 on 6 matching bases. CDR3 length: 16 amino acids. Per germline, CDR1 MNHEY and CDR2 SMNVEV (reference sequence). V was cut by 2 bases and J by 3 bases, with 17 bases left in between. The CDR3 reads CASSLGPPEGGYEQYF. The CDR3 nucleotides read TGTGCCAGCAGTTTAGGACCCCCGGAGGGAGGCTACGAGCAGTACTTC.

This clone was picked up one time. The CDR3 sequence: CAISGWGLVVEQYF. Here the CDR3 DNA reads TGTGCCATCAGTGGCTGGGGGCTTGTCGTCGAGCAGTACTTC. V and J are TRBV10-3 and TRBJ2-7; weak D call: TRBD1 (6 bases). V shed 4 bases and J shed 6 bases, with 16 bases lying between them. The CDR3 totals 14 residues. Germline lookup yields CDR1 ENHRY and CDR2 SYGVKD.